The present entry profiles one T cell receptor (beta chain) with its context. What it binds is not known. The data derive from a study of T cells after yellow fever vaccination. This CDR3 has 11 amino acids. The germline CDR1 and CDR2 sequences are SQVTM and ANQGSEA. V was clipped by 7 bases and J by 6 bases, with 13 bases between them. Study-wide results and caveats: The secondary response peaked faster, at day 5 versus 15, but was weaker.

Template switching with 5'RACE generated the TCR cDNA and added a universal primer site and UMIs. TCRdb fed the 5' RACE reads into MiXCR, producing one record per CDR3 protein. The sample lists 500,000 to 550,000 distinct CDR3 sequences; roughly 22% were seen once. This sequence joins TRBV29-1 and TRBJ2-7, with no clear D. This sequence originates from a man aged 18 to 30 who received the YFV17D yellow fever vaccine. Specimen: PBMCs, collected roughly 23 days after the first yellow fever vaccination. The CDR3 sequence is CSGLVVGEQYF. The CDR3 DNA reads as TGCAGCGGTTTAGTAGTCGGCGAGCAGTACTTC.